This T cell receptor (beta chain) was sequenced in a study of blood T cell repertoires in COVID-19. Study context: Sample material is recorded as cDNA or gDNA derived from T cells, B-cell-depleted T cells, or PBMCs.

Here immunoSEQ multiplex PCR was the method, and the copy in TCRdb shows in-frame clones only, minus some. The table shows around 250,000 clones, with approximately 91% occurring only once. Individuals drawn from 24 US areas were roughly 18 to 95 years old. Clinical histories supplied by participants themselves formed the basis of cohort assignment. V dropped 3 bases and J dropped 4; count of bases not matched to a gene: 6. CDR3 length: 15 amino acids. Germline lookup yields CDR1 SGDLS and CDR2 YYNGEE. Sequenced sample: PBMCs or T cells enriched from blood (not recorded which). The V gene is TRBV9, the J gene TRBJ2-3; TRBD1 agrees at 9 bases. This receptor was identified in a human donor in a cohort exposed to, infected with or recovered from COVID-19 (not recorded which). The donor label of this sample is uncertain. The CDR3 reads CASSEGDREPDTQYF. The CDR3 bases are TGTGCCAGCAGCGAAGGGGACAGGGAACCAGATACGCAGTATTTT.